This entry concerns a single T cell receptor beta chain. The table came from immunoSEQ multiplex PCR; TCRdb's copy has only in-frame clones and leaves some out. This sample has more than 140,000 clones; 90% to 95% occur once, and the top ten carry under 15%. These data originate in a study of control samples from healthy donors and cancer patients. Per germline, CDR1 SGHNT and CDR2 YYREEE (reference sequence). The CDR3 consists of 14 residues. V lost 3 bases to trimming and J lost 5 bases; unmatched junction nucleotides: 2. The chain has TRBV5-4 and TRBJ2-1, with TRBD2 matching 10 bases. Material for sequencing was blood. The receptor comes from a middle-aged man in good health. Written as DNA, the CDR3 is TGTGCCAGCAGCTCTAGCGGGAGTAACAATGAGCAGTTCTTC. Its translation is CASSSSGSNNEQFF. Supplemented by reference TRBV5-4 and TRBJ2-1, the full variable domain reads ETGVTQSPTHLIKTRGQQVTLRCSSQSGHNTVSWYQQALGQGPQFIFQYYREEENGRGNFPPRFSGLQFPNYSSELNVNALELDDSALYLCASSSSGSNNEQFFGPGTRLTVL.